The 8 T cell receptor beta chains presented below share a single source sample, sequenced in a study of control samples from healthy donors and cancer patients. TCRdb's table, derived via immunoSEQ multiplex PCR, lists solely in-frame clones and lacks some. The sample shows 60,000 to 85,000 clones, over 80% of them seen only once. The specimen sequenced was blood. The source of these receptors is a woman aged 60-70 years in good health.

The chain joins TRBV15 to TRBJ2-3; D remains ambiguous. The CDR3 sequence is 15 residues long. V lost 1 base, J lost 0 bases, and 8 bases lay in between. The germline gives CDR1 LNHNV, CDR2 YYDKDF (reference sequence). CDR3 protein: CATSRGTPSTDTQYF. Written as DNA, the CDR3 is TGTGCCACCAGCAGAGGTACACCTAGCACAGATACGCAGTATTTT. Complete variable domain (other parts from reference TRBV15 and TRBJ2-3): DAMVIQNPRYQVTQFGKPVTLSCSQTLNHNVMYWYQQKSSQAPKLLFHYYDKDFNNEADTPDNFQSRRPNTSFCFLDIRSPGLGDTAMYLCATSRGTPSTDTQYFGPGTRLTVL.

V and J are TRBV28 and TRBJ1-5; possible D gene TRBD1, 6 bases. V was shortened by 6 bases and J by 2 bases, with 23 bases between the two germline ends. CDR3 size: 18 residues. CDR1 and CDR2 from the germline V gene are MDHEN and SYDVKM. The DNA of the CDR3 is TGTGCCAGCAGGGTTGGCGGGGCCGGGGCAGGGGGCAATCAGCCCCAGCATTTT. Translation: CASRVGGAGAGGNQPQHF. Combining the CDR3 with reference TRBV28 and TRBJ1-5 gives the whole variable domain DVKVTQSSRYLVKRTGEKVFLECVQDMDHENMFWYRQDPGLGLRLIYFSYDVKMKEKGDIPEGYSVSREKKERFSLILESASTNQTSMYLCASRVGGAGAGGNQPQHFGDGTRLSIL.

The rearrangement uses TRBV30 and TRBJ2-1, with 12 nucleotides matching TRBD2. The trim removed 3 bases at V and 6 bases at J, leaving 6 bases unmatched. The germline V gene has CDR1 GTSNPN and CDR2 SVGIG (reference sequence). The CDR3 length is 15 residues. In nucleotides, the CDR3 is TGTGCCTGGAGCCTGACTAGCGGGAGTTTCAATGAGCAGTTCTTC. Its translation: CAWSLTSGSFNEQFF.

The CDR3 region has the DNA TGTGCCAGCACACGGGACAGCCAATTCTTTCAGTACTTC. This sequence encodes CASTRDSQFFQYF. This chain links TRBV2 with TRBJ2-4; 7 nucleotides line up with TRBD1. Germline V CDR1 and CDR2: SNHLY, FYNNEI. The V and J ends lost 7 bases and 11 bases, in that order; junction bases with no gene match: 11. The CDR3 runs to 13 residues.

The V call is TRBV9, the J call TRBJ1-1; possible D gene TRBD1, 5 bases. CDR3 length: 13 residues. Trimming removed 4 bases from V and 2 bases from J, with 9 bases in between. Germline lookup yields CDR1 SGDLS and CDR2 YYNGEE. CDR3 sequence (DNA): TGTGCCAGCAGCCCAGGGTTTAACACTGAAGCTTTCTTT. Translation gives CASSPGFNTEAFF.

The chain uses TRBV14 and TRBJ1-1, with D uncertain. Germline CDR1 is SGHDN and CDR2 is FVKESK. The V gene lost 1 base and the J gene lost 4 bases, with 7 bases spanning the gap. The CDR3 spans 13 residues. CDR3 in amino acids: CASSQGVGTEAFF. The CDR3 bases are TGTGCCAGCAGCCAAGGAGTAGGCACTGAAGCTTTCTTT. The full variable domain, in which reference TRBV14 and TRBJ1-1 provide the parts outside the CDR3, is EAGVTQFPSHSVIEKGQTVTLRCDPISGHDNLYWYRRVMGKEIKFLLHFVKESKQDESGMPNNRFLAERTGGTYSTLKVQPAELEDSGVYFCASSQGVGTEAFFGQGTRLTVV.

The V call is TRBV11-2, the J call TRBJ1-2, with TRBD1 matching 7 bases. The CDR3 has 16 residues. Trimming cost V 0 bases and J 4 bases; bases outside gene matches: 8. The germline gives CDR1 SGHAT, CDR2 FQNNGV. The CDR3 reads CASSLERQGLGYGYTF. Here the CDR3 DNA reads TGTGCCAGCAGCTTAGAACGACAGGGATTGGGCTATGGCTACACCTTC.

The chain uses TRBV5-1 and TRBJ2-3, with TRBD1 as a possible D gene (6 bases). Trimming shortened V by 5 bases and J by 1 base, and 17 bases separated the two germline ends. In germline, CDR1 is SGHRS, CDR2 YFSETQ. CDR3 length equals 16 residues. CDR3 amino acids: CASSRQGFDGTDTQYF. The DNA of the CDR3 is TGCGCCAGCAGTCGCCAGGGGTTCGATGGCACAGATACGCAGTATTTT.